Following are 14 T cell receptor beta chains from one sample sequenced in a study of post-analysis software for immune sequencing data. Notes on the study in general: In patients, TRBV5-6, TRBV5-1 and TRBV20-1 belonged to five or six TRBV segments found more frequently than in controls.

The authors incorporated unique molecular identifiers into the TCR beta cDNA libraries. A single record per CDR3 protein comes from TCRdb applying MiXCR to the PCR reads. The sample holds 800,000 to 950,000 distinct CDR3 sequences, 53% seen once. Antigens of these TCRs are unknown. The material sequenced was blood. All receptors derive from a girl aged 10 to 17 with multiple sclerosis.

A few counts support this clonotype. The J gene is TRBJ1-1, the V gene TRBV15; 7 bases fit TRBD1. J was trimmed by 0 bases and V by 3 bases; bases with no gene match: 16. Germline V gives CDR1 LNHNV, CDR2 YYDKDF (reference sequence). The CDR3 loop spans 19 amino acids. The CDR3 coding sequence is TGTGCCACCAGCAGTCCGGGACTTCCGGGACAGACATTGAACACTGAAGCTTTCTTT. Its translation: CATSSPGLPGQTLNTEAFF. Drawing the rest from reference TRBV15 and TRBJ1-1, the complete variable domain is DAMVIQNPRYQVTQFGKPVTLSCSQTLNHNVMYWYQQKSSQAPKLLFHYYDKDFNNEADTPDNFQSRRPNTSFCFLDIRSPGLGDTAMYLCATSSPGLPGQTLNTEAFFGQGTRLTVV.

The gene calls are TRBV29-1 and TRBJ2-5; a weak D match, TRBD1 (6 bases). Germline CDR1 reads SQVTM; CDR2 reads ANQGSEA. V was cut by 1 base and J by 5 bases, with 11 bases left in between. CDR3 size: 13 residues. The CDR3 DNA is TGCAGCGTTGAAGGCGACAGGCAGGAGACCCAGTACTTC. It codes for CSVEGDRQETQYF.

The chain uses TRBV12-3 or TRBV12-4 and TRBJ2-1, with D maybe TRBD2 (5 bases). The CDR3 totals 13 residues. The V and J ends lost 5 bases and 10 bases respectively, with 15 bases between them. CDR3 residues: CASSPTLAWEQFF. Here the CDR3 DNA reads TGTGCCAGCAGTCCAACGCTAGCATGGGAGCAGTTCTTC.

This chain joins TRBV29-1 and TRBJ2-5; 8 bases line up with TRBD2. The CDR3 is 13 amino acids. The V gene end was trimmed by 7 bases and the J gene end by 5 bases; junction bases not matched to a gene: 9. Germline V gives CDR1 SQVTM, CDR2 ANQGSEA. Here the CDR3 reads CSGASRGGETQYF. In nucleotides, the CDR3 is TGCAGCGGTGCGTCACGGGGGGGTGAGACCCAGTACTTC.

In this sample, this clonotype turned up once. In DNA form, the CDR3 reads TGTGCCAGCAGTCCCCGGGATTGGGGGGTCGAGACCCAGTACTTC. This encodes CASSPRDWGVETQYF. The chain employs TRBV12-3 or TRBV12-4 and TRBJ2-5; D may be TRBD2 (6 bases). The CDR3 loop spans 15 amino acids. V was pared by 5 bases and J by 5 bases, with 18 bases between.

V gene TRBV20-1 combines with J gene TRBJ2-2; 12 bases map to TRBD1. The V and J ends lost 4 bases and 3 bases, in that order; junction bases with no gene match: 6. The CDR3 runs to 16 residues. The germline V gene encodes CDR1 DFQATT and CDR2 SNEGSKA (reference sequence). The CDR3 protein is CSAKGDRGLYTGELFF. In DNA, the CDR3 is TGCAGTGCTAAAGGGGACAGGGGGCTGTACACCGGGGAGCTGTTTTTT.

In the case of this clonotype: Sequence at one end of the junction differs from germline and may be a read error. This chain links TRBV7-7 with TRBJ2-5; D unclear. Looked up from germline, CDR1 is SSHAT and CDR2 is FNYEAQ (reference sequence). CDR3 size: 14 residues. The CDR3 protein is CASSPEVGQETQYF. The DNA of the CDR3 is TGTGCTAGCAGCCCCGAAGTAGGGCAAGAGACCCAGTACTTC. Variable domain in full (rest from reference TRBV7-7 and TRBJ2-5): GAGVSQSPRYKVTKRGQDVTLRCDPISSHATLYWYQQALGQGPEFLTYFNYEAQPDKSGLPSDRFSAERPEGSISTLTIQRTEQRDSAMYRCASSPEVGQETQYFGPGTRLLVL.

CDR3 residues: CASSADGPGNQPQHF. CDR3 DNA sequence: TGTGCCAGCAGTGCCGACGGGCCGGGCAATCAGCCCCAGCATTTT. The V gene is TRBV12-3 or TRBV12-4, the J gene TRBJ1-5; D is uncertain. The V and J ends lost 5 bases and 2 bases respectively, with 13 bases between them. There are 15 residues in the CDR3.

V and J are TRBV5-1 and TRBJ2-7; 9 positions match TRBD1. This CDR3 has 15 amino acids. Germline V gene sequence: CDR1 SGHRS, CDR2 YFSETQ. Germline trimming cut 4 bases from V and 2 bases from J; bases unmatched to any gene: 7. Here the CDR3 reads CASSTWTGDPYEQYF. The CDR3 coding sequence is TGCGCCAGCAGCACTTGGACAGGGGATCCCTACGAGCAGTACTTC.

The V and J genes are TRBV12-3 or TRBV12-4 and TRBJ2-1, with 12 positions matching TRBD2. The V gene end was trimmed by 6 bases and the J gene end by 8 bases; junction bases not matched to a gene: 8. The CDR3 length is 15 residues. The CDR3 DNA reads TGTGCCAGCAGAACACGACTAGCGGGAGTGGATGAGCAGTTCTTC. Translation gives CASRTRLAGVDEQFF.

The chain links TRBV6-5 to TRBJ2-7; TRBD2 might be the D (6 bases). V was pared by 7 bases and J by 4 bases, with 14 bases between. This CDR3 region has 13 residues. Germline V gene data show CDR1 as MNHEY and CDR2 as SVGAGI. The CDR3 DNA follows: TGTGCCAGCACCCAGCAGGAGGGTTACGAGCAGTACTTC. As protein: CASTQQEGYEQYF.

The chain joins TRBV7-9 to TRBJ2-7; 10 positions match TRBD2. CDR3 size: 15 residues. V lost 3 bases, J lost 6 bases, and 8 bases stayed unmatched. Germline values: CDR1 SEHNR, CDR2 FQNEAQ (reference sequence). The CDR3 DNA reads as TGTGCCAGCAGCTTCGGACTAGCGGCGAGAGGCGAGCAGTACTTC. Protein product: CASSFGLAARGEQYF.

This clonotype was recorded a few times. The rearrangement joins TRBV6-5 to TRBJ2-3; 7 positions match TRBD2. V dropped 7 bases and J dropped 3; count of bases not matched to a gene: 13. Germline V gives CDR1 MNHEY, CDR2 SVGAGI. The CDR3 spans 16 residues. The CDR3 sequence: CASNPLGSGATDTQYF. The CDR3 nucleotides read TGTGCCAGCAACCCCCTGGGGAGCGGGGCTACAGATACGCAGTATTTT.

The CDR3 loop reads CASSLNTGIDTQYF. CDR3 coding DNA: TGTGCCAGCAGCTTAAACACAGGGATAGATACGCAGTATTTT. This sequence joins TRBV7-3 and TRBJ2-3; D is perhaps TRBD1 (6 bases). The CDR3 length is 14 residues. From germline, CDR1 is SGHTA and CDR2 FQGTGA. Trimming cost V 1 base and J 5 bases, with 10 bases left between them. Variable domain in full (rest from reference TRBV7-3 and TRBJ2-3): GAGVSQTPSNKVTEKGKYVELRCDPISGHTALYWYRQSLGQGPEFLIYFQGTGAADDSGLPNDRFFAVRPEGSVSTLKIQRTERGDSAVYLCASSLNTGIDTQYFGPGTRLTVL.